These T cell receptor beta chains were read from a single sample in a study of tumor-infiltrating lymphocytes in primary liver carcinoma. In TCRdb, the multiplex PCR reads were re-called with MiXCR into one record per CDR3 protein. This table holds around 100,000 distinct CDR3 sequences, more than 65% found once. Input material: liver tumor tissue from sampling region 5. These receptors were collected from a woman aged 55-75 years with primary liver carcinoma and hepatitis B virus infection. CDR3s include the opening cysteine and the closing phenylalanine or tryptophan. The order of the fields is CDR3 length, clone size, J gene, V gene, D gene, CDR3 protein, CDR3 DNA. A D gene is named only where the DNA matches it firmly. Clone size is shown for a subset of rows, as once, few, many or a class of expanded clone.

>15|many|TRBJ2-1|TRBV29-1|TRBD2
CSARGGLAGDDEQFF
TGCAGCGCCCGGGGGGGACTAGCGGGAGACGATGAGCAGTTCTTC
>14|-|TRBJ1-1|TRBV28|-
CASSLTGMSTEAFF
TGTGCCAGCAGTTTAACAGGAATGAGCACTGAAGCTTTCTTT
>16|many|TRBJ1-4|TRBV5-4|TRBD1
CASSRGQGTGNEKLFF
TGTGCCAGCAGCCGGGGACAGGGCACTGGTAATGAAAAACTGTTTTTT
>17|many|TRBJ1-3|TRBV28|-
CASSKPRQANSGNTIYF
TGTGCCAGCAGTAAACCCAGACAGGCCAACTCTGGAAACACCATATATTTT
>14|many|TRBJ2-5|TRBV28|TRBD2
CASKIAGGQETQYF
TGTGCCAGCAAAATAGCGGGAGGGCAAGAGACCCAGTACTTC
>14|-|TRBJ2-1|TRBV11-2|TRBD2
CVSSSIAGAHVQFF
TGTGTCAGCAGCTCCATAGCGGGGGCGCATGTGCAGTTCTTC
>14|-|TRBJ2-2|TRBV29-1|-
CSVAGLTKTGELFF
TGCAGTGTTGCTGGTCTTACCAAGACCGGGGAGCTGTTTTTT
>18|-|TRBJ2-7|TRBV12-3/TRBV12-4|-
CASSVGAERQRGAYEQYF
TGTGCCAGCAGTGTAGGGGCTGAGAGGCAACGGGGGGCCTATGAGCAGTACTTC
>15|-|TRBJ2-1|TRBV11-2|TRBD2
CASSHQRGSYNEQSF
TGTGCCAGCAGCCACCAGCGGGGCTCCTATAATGAGCAGTCCTTC
>15|once|TRBJ1-1|TRBV29-1|TRBD1
CSVPGIGGIRTEALF
TGCAGCGTACCCGGTATAGGGGGCATCAGGACTGAAGCTCTCTTT
>15|many|TRBJ2-1|TRBV6-5|TRBD2
CASSYVREGRHEQFF
TGTGCCAGCAGTTACGTCCGGGAGGGCCGTCATGAGCAGTTCTTC
>17|few|TRBJ2-3|TRBV5-1|TRBD2
CASSGGFLAGSTDTQYF
TGCGCCAGCAGCGGAGGTTTTCTAGCGGGAAGCACAGATACGCAGTATTTT
>15|once|TRBJ2-3|TRBV28|-
CASSSRPGALDTQYF
TGTGCCAGCTCCTCACGCCCAGGGGCTCTAGATACGCAGTATTTT
>18|-|TRBJ2-7|TRBV7-8|TRBD2
CVISLRGLSGGSSYEQYF
TGTGTCATCAGCTTGAGAGGACTCAGCGGGGGAAGCTCCTACGAGCAGTACTTC
>14|once|TRBJ1-1|TRBV11-3|TRBD1
CADSFGTVDTETFF
TGTGCCGACAGCTTCGGGACAGTGGACACTGAAACTTTCTTT
>13|few|TRBJ2-5|TRBV7-9|-
CASSLRQGETQYF
TGTGCCAGCAGCTTACGTCAGGGTGAGACCCAGTACTTC
>14|many|TRBJ2-2|TRBV11-2|TRBD2
CASSRREGSGELFF
TGTGCCAGCAGCAGGCGGGAGGGGTCCGGGGAGCTGTTTTTT
>14|few|TRBJ1-2|TRBV10-3|-
CAISEDRANYGYTF
TGTGCCATCAGTGAGGATAGGGCTAACTATGGCTACACCTTC
>15|few|TRBJ2-7|TRBV6-5|TRBD1
CASSYSTGDSYEPYF
TGTGCCAGCAGTTACTCGACAGGGGACTCCTACGAGCCGTACTTC
>15|many|TRBJ1-4|TRBV7-9|TRBD1
CASSGQGAQYEKLFF
TGTGCCAGCAGCGGGCAGGGGGCGCAGTATGAAAAACTGTTTTTT
>16|many|TRBJ1-2|TRBV11-2|-
CASSLRDTGPYYGYTF
TGTGCCAGCAGCTTAAGAGATACAGGGCCCTATTATGGCTACACCTTC
>13|-|TRBJ1-1|TRBV30|-
CAWSRTGHTEVFF
TGTGCCTGGAGTCGGACGGGTCACACTGAGGTTTTCTTT
>14|-|TRBJ1-1|TRBV29-1|-
CSGTRSGVDAEAFF
TGCAGCGGTACCCGTTCAGGGGTGGACGCTGAAGCCTTCTTT
>13|-|TRBJ2-3|TRBV28|-
CASSFGSNQPQYF
TGTGCCAGCAGTTTCGGTAGCAATCAGCCCCAGTATTTT
>14|-|TRBJ2-5|TRBV18|-
CVSSGTGAKETQYF
TGTGTCAGCTCAGGGACCGGGGCCAAAGAGACCCAGTACTTC
>15|-|TRBJ2-1|TRBV11-2|TRBD1
CAGSLGQEAYNEQFF
TGTGCCGGCAGCTTAGGACAGGAGGCCTACAATGAGCAGTTCTTC
>16|-|TRBJ1-1|TRBV12-3/TRBV12-4|-
CASSLARQPNITEAFF
TGTGCCAGCAGTTTAGCGCGACAGCCGAACATCACTGAAGCTTTCTTT
>14|many|TRBJ2-7|TRBV5-1|-
CASSLDPDRREQYF
TGCGCCAGCAGCTTGGACCCAGACAGACGCGAGCAGTACTTC
>15|many|TRBJ1-5|TRBV6-2/TRBV6-3|TRBD1
CASSYPTGWVQPQHF
TGTGCCAGCAGTTACCCGACAGGGTGGGTTCAGCCCCAGCATTTT
>16|-|TRBJ2-7|TRBV11-2|-
CASGRLTQGEVYEQYF
TGTGCCAGCGGCCGACTGACACAGGGTGAGGTCTACGAGCAGTACTTT
>17|-|TRBJ2-1|TRBV29-1|TRBD2
CSVEGTSGVFRYNEELF
TGCAGCGTTGAAGGGACTAGCGGGGTTTTCCGTTACAATGAGGAGTTATTC
>17|-|TRBJ1-3|TRBV29-1|TRBD1
CSVAGRTGDIAENAIYF
TGCAGCGTTGCGGGTCGGACAGGGGATATTGCTGAAAACGCCATATATTTT
>16|-|TRBJ1-4|TRBV15|TRBD1
CATSRAPGQSNERLFF
TGTGCCACCAGCAGAGCGCCGGGACAGTCCAATGAAAGACTGTTTTTT
>16|many|TRBJ2-2|TRBV5-8|TRBD2
CASSPIAGVNTGELFF
TGTGCCAGCAGCCCAATAGCGGGGGTGAACACCGGGGAGCTGTTTTTT
>15|-|TRBJ1-1|TRBV11-2|TRBD1
CASSPSGQGYTEAIF
TGTGCCAGCAGCCCTAGCGGACAGGGTTACACTGAAGCTATCTTT
>14|-|TRBJ2-1|TRBV29-1|-
CSVDLGGRGNEQFF
TGTAGCGTTGACCTGGGGGGTAGGGGAAATGAGCAATTCTTC
>11|-|TRBJ2-7|TRBV12-3/TRBV12-4|TRBD1
CASSLDRGILF
TGTGCCAGCAGTCTGGACAGGGGCATTCTCTTC
>14|medium-sized|TRBJ1-5|TRBV11-3|-
CACTRGGPHQPQHF
TGTGCCTGTACTCGGGGGGGGCCCCATCAGCCCCAGCATTTT
>14|medium-sized|TRBJ2-2|TRBV12-3/TRBV12-4|-
CASSLGSNTGELFF
TGTGCCAGCAGCTTAGGGTCGAACACCGGGGAGCTGTTTTTT
>14|-|TRBJ2-1|TRBV11-2|TRBD2
CASRTSSGYNEQFF
TGTGCCAGCAGGACTAGCTCAGGGTACAATGAGCAGTTCTTC
>13|medium-sized|TRBJ2-2|TRBV11-3|TRBD2
CATSAGDTGELFF
TGTGCCACCTCAGCGGGAGACACCGGGGAGCTGTTTTTT
>17|-|TRBJ1-1|TRBV11-2|TRBD1
CASSRGQGAFSDSEAFF
TGTGCCAGCAGCCGTGGACAGGGAGCTTTCTCGGACTCTGAAGCTTTCTTT
>16|-|TRBJ2-3|TRBV11-2|-
CASKLFRAGEADTQYF
TGTGCCAGCAAGTTGTTCCGAGCGGGTGAGGCAGATACGCAGTATTTT
>15|-|TRBJ2-7|TRBV11-2|-
CDSSSPSGGRYEQCF
TGTGACAGCAGCTCTCCGAGTGGAGGCCGCTACGAGCAGTGCTTC
>15|-|TRBJ1-6|TRBV19|TRBD1
CASSQRDRQNSPLHF
TGTGCCAGTAGTCAACGGGACAGGCAGAATTCACCCCTCCACTTT
>14|many|TRBJ1-2|TRBV6-1|-
CASSEERQVYGYTF
TGTGCCAGCAGTGAAGAACGACAGGTTTATGGCTACACCTTC
>14|-|TRBJ2-3|TRBV18|-
CASSLEQDTDTQYF
TGTGCCAGCTCTCTCGAACAGGACACAGATACGCAGTATTTT
>18|-|TRBJ2-2|TRBV12-3/TRBV12-4|TRBD2
CASRTQGLAGGNTGELFF
TGTGCCAGCAGGACACAGGGACTAGCGGGAGGCAATACCGGGGAGCTGTTTTTT
>13|many|TRBJ2-7|TRBV29-1|TRBD2
CSVASGSLYEQYF
TGCAGCGTTGCTAGCGGGAGTCTCTACGAGCAGTACTTC
>14|-|TRBJ2-1|TRBV28|-
CASSPWGVLNEQFF
TGTGCCAGCAGTCCCTGGGGGGTTTTGAATGAGCAGTTCTTC
>13|-|TRBJ1-1|TRBV12-3/TRBV12-4|-
CASSFGGGIEAFF
TGTGCCAGCAGTTTCGGGGGTGGAATTGAAGCTTTCTTT
>13|-|TRBJ2-7|TRBV5-4|-
CVTPPGTGDEQYF
TGTGTCACCCCCCCGGGGACTGGCGACGAGCAGTACTTC
>17|-|TRBJ2-1|TRBV11-2|TRBD1
CASSLTHGQGHRGEQFF
TGTGCCAGCAGCTTAACCCATGGACAGGGGCACAGGGGTGAACAGTTCTTC
>16|-|TRBJ2-1|TRBV5-1|-
CASSFLGTVVYKEQFF
TGCGCCAGCAGCTTCCTCGGTACAGTCGTCTACAAAGAGCAGTTCTTC
>15|many|TRBJ1-1|TRBV6-5|-
CASSYGALVNTEAFF
TGTGCCAGCAGTTACGGGGCTCTCGTGAACACTGAAGCTTTCTTT